This T cell receptor (beta chain) emerged from a study of cytotoxic CD8 clonotypes in ibrutinib-treated CLL. Overall study context: Within the patient group, eleven to twelve were relapsed/refractory and around 15 treatment-naive, and about 18 were IGHV unmutated. Responses comprised 25 or so partial and 2 complete; at median around 6 years, roughly 15 remained remitted and about twelve progressed.

Study outcomes and limitations: Collection times varied between progressing and sustained-remission patients.

In regard to this clone: Its antigen is as yet unknown.

The intended depth for sequencing was 1 in 200,000 to 1 in 1 million T cells. Repertoires were generated with immunoSEQ multiplex PCR, while TCRdb's copy carries only in-frame clones and drops some. The sample yields under 9,500 clones, roughly three quarters seen once. This CDR3 is built from 14 residues. V dropped 4 bases and J dropped 2; count of bases not matched to a gene: 6. The germline V gene has CDR1 SQVTM and CDR2 ANQGSEA. The sequencing used PBMCs, collected before ibrutinib treatment. This TCR came from a human donor with chronic lymphocytic leukemia. This chain connects TRBV29-1 to TRBJ2-3, with 7 nucleotides matching TRBD1. The CDR3 is CSVAPGQTTDTQYF. Written as DNA, the CDR3 is TGCAGCGTTGCCCCGGGACAGACCACAGATACGCAGTATTTT.